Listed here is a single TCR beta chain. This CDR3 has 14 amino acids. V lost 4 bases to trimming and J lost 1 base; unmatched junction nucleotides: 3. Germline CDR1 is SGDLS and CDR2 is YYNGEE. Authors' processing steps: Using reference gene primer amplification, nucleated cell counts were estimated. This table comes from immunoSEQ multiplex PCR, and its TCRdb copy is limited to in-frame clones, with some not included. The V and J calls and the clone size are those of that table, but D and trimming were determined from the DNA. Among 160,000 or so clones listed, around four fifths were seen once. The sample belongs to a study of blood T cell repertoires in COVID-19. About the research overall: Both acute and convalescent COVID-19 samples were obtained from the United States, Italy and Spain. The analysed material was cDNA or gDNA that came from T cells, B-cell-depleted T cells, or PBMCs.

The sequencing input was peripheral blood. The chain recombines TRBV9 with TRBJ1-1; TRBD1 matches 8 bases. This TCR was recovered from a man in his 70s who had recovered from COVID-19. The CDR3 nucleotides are TGTGCCAGCAGCCTTGGGACAGGGAACACTGAAGCTTTCTTT. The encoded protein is CASSLGTGNTEAFF. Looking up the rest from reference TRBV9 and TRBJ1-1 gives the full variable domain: DSGVTQTPKHLITATGQRVTLRCSPRSGDLSVYWYQQSLDQGLQFLIQYYNGEERAKGNILERFSAQQFPDLHSELNLSSLELGDSALYFCASSLGTGNTEAFFGQGTRLTVV.